The T cell receptor (beta chain) under discussion was sequenced for a study of blood T cell repertoires in COVID-19 (TCRdb year 2020). The study in broad terms: Samples from collaborators originated in the United States, Italy and Spain and spanned both the acute and convalescent phases of COVID-19. The material from the prospective study consisted of cDNA or gDNA derived from T cells, B-cell-depleted T cells, or PBMCs. Deeply sampled blood TCRbeta repertoires from subjects exposed to, actively infected with, or recovered from COVID-19 were included in the dataset. The repertoires were released in a freely available public database meant as a resource for research on the immune response to SARS-CoV-2. The samples were drawn from the first 160 participants of the ongoing ImmuneRACE study and from roughly 1,300 subjects provided by 6 global collaborators. The sample metadata nearly always contained a de-identified subject ID, COVID-19 status, age in years and sex. Where HLA class I and class II types were available, the types were taken from metadata supplied by the sample provider, not from assay-based typing.

The immunoSEQ Assay, a bias-controlled multiplex PCR, was used to amplify TCRbeta CDR3 regions from genomic DNA. The study's own analysis went as follows. Within the assay, amplification of reference gene primers was used to estimate how many nucleated cells each sample contained. To quantify the absolute abundance of each unique TCRbeta CDR3 rearrangement, sequence reads were collapsed and filtered. Productive Simpson clonality was computed per sample as the square root of Simpson's diversity index over productive rearrangements. What TCRdb holds here is the immuneACCESS table cut down to in-frame rearrangements. Part of the clones is not present; checked against another copy, under half of the missing clones reflect an unresolved V gene, and the others are unexplained. The D gene and trimming were derived from the DNA, and the V and J assignments and clone size from that table. The sample includes 90,000 to 120,000 clones, with about 83% observed a single time. The biggest ten clones account for just over 4% of the sample.

Whole blood was collected in K2EDTA tubes by collaborating institutions according to the institutions' own protocols. Collaborator samples were shipped for TCRbeta analysis as frozen whole blood, isolated PBMCs, or DNA extracted from either sample type. Via the germline V gene, CDR1 is MDHEN and CDR2 SYDVKM. There are 16 amino acids in the CDR3, from cysteine to phenylalanine inclusive. Solely the CDR3 DNA is kept, with 48 bases framed from the first base. Trimming removed 6 bases from V and 0 bases from J, leaving 15 bases between the germline ends. To note about this clone: There is no known antigen for this receptor. No quality values exist for individual bases; no much larger clone is one base distant.

Results and caveats for the whole study, not just this receptor: Clinical and demographic metadata were provided uncurated, with the amount varying by source and participant.

This receptor chain uses TRBV28 and TRBJ1-5; D gene: possibly TRBD1, on 6 matching bases. This clonotype was sampled from a woman in her 70s with acute or convalescent COVID-19. The sequenced sample was peripheral blood. The DNA sequence follows: TGTGCCAGCAGGAGGGGGTTGGCTTTTAGCAATCAGCCCCAGCATTTT. Its amino acids are CASRRGLAFSNQPQHF.